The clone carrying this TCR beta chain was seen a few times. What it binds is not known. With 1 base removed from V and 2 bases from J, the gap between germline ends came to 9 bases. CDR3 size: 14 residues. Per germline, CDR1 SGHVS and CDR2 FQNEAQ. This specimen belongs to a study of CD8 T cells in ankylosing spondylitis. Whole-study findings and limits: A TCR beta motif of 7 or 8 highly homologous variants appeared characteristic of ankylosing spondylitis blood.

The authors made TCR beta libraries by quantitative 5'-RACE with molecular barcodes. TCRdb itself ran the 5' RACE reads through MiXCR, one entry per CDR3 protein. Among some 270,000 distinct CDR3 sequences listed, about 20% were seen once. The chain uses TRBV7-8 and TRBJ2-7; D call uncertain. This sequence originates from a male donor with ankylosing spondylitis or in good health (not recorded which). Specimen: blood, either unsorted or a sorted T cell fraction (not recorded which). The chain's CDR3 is CASSLGVRTYEQYF. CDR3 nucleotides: TGTGCCAGCAGCTTAGGCGTCAGGACCTACGAGCAGTACTTC.